These 31 T cell receptor beta chains originate from one sample sequenced in a study of CD8+ T cells in alopecia areata. As the sequencing template, cDNA was produced by extracting RNA and reverse transcribing it. The repertoire was sequenced with immunoSEQ multiplex PCR; TCRdb's copy has only in-frame clones and lacks some. Of roughly 150,000 clones listed, about 60% are singletons. This sample comprised CD4+ T cells sorted from blood, obtained at week 0. All receptors derive from a human donor with alopecia areata.

This clone rates as medium-sized. CDR3 amino acids: CASSLRGANEKLFF. As DNA, the CDR3 is TGTGCCAGCAGCTTGAGGGGAGCTAATGAAAAACTGTTTTTT. V usage is TRBV7-9 and J usage is TRBJ1-4; D is perhaps TRBD1 (5 bases). Germline CDR1 SEHNR, CDR2 FQNEAQ (reference sequence). Trimming cost V 3 bases and J 3 bases, with 8 bases left between them. CDR3 length: 14 amino acids.

This clone was detected a few times. V usage is TRBV29-1 and J usage is TRBJ1-2; 7 bases map to TRBD1. Germline V gene sequence: CDR1 SQVTM, CDR2 ANQGSEA. The J segment lost 4 bases and the V segment lost 7 bases, leaving 6 bases of the junction unmatched. This CDR3 region has 12 residues. CDR3 sequence reads: CSGGDSAYGYTF. The CDR3 region has the DNA TGCAGCGGGGGGGACAGCGCCTATGGCTACACCTTC.

The chain couples TRBV2 to TRBJ2-2, with 8 bases that match TRBD1. The CDR3 is 14 residues long. V trimming: 5 bases; J trimming: 7 bases; junction bases outside the gene matches: 6. Germline CDR1 reads SNHLY; CDR2 reads FYNNEI. The CDR3 reads CASSKTGVNGELFF. CDR3 coding DNA: TGTGCCAGCAGTAAGACAGGGGTGAACGGGGAGCTGTTTTTT.

The chain links TRBV20-1 to TRBJ2-5; no clear D gene. Per germline, CDR1 DFQATT and CDR2 SNEGSKA (reference sequence). This CDR3 is 11 amino acids long. Between the trimmed V and J ends, which lost 5 bases and 3 bases, there was a span of 7 bases. The CDR3 DNA sequence: TGCAGTGCTGGGAACGAAGAGACCCAGTACTTC. As protein: CSAGNEETQYF.

This chain uses TRBV6-5 with TRBJ1-6; D is unclear. The V end lost 0 bases, the J end lost 8 bases, and 8 bases lay between the germline ends. Germline V lookup: CDR1 MNHEY, CDR2 SVGAGI. The CDR3 contains 14 residues. The chain's CDR3 is CASSYSGKDSPLHF. CDR3 nucleotide sequence: TGTGCCAGCAGTTACTCGGGGAAAGATTCACCCCTCCACTTT.

The V call is TRBV30, the J call TRBJ1-3; D unresolved. V was cut by 4 bases and J by 5 bases, with 6 bases left in between. Germline V gene sequence: CDR1 GTSNPN, CDR2 SVGIG (reference sequence). The CDR3 has 11 amino acids. CDR3 in DNA: TGTGCCTGGACAGTGCGAAACACCATATATTTT. It specifies CAWTVRNTIYF.

V usage is TRBV7-2 and J usage is TRBJ2-7; TRBD1 agrees at 7 bases. Losses at the gene ends were 5 bases for V and 1 base for J; bases not matched to a gene: 11. CDR3 length equals 16 residues. Germline loops: CDR1 SGHTA, CDR2 FQGNSA. The CDR3 reads CASSTRDRAVSYEQYF. In DNA, the CDR3 is TGTGCCAGCAGCACACGCGACAGGGCCGTGTCCTACGAGCAGTACTTC. The full variable domain, rest sourced from reference TRBV7-2 and TRBJ2-7, is GAGVSQSPSNKVTEKGKDVELRCDPISGHTALYWYRQSLGQGLEFLIYFQGNSAPDKSGLPSDRFSAERTGGSVSTLTIQRTQQEDSAVYLCASSTRDRAVSYEQYFGPGTRLTVT.

The rearrangement joins TRBV29-1 to TRBJ2-3, with D maybe TRBD1 (6 bases). V was clipped by 6 bases and J by 1 base, with 11 bases between them. The length of the CDR3 is 13 residues. Germline assignment: CDR1 SQVTM and CDR2 ANQGSEA. The CDR3 bases are TGCAGCGTCCGGGACACTGGCACAGATACGCAGTATTTT. Its translation: CSVRDTGTDTQYF.

This chain links TRBV7-8 with TRBJ2-7; 7 nucleotides match TRBD1. From germline, CDR1 is SGHVS and CDR2 FQNEAQ. After removal of 9 bases from V and 0 bases from J, the junction contained 11 bases not matched to a gene. This CDR3 has 15 residues. The CDR3 sequence: CASFPSRGFSYEQYF. CDR3 nucleotide sequence: TGTGCCAGTTTCCCCTCCAGGGGGTTCTCCTACGAGCAGTACTTC.

The genes are TRBV30 and TRBJ1-2; no reliable D call. CDR1 GTSNPN and CDR2 SVGIG come from the germline V gene (reference sequence). V dropped 1 base and J dropped 4 bases, with 10 bases sitting between them. The CDR3 sequence is 13 residues long. The CDR3 DNA reads TGTGCCTGGAGTGGCTGGCAGCCCTATGGCTACACCTTC. Amino acids: CAWSGWQPYGYTF.

The rearrangement joins TRBV6-5 to TRBJ2-7, with 7 bases lining up with TRBD1. With 0 bases clipped from V and 6 bases from J, the junction kept 2 bases outside the gene matches. This CDR3 comprises 13 residues. Germline values: CDR1 MNHEY, CDR2 SVGAGI. The CDR3 reads CASSYSGGVEQYF. The CDR3 nucleotides read TGTGCCAGCAGTTACTCAGGGGGCGTCGAGCAGTACTTC.

The CDR3 is CASSPTARNSPLHF. The CDR3, as DNA: TGTGCCAGCAGCCCGACAGCGCGGAATTCACCCCTCCACTTT. The rearrangement joins TRBV5-6 to TRBJ1-6; D is perhaps TRBD1 (5 bases). V dropped 4 bases and J dropped 7 bases, with 12 bases sitting between them. The CDR3 length is 14 residues. Germline CDR1 SGHDT, CDR2 YYEEEE.

The gene calls are TRBV29-1 and TRBJ1-2; D not certain. Germline CDR1 SQVTM, CDR2 ANQGSEA. V was cut by 2 bases and J by 1 base, with 11 bases left in between. The CDR3 extends over 14 amino acids. DNA of the CDR3: TGCAGCGTTGAACCGTCCCCGCTTAACTATGGCTACACCTTC. This encodes CSVEPSPLNYGYTF.

This rearrangement joins TRBV19 to TRBJ2-1, with D maybe TRBD1 (6 bases). Germline V CDR1 and CDR2: LNHDA, SQIVND (reference sequence). V shed 2 bases and J shed 8 bases, with 10 bases lying between them. This CDR3 comprises 13 residues. The CDR3 reads CASSINRDDEQFF. CDR3 DNA: TGTGCCAGTAGTATAAACAGGGATGATGAGCAGTTCTTC.

The chain carries TRBV29-1 and TRBJ1-2; 11 bases map to TRBD1. The CDR3 length is 13 residues. Germline-derived CDR1 and CDR2 are SQVTM and ANQGSEA. After removal of 4 bases from V and 8 bases from J, the junction contained 6 bases not matched to a gene. The CDR3 region has the DNA TGCAGCGTTGTGGGACAGGGGGTGCGAGGCTACACCTTC. This gives the protein CSVVGQGVRGYTF.

This clone appeared a few times. The V call is TRBV14, the J call TRBJ1-1; D remains ambiguous. Germline-derived CDR1 and CDR2 are SGHDN and FVKESK. Deletions cut 5 bases from V and 6 bases from J, with 13 bases between. The CDR3 has 13 residues. Written as DNA, the CDR3 is TGTGCCAGCAGCAGAGGACGGTTGGCTGAAGCTTTCTTT. Its protein product is CASSRGRLAEAFF.

The genes are TRBV30 and TRBJ1-5; D gene uncertain. CDR3 length equals 16 residues. Trimming pared 0 bases from V and 1 base from J, leaving 13 bases between. The germline V gene encodes CDR1 GTSNPN and CDR2 SVGIG (reference sequence). CDR3 loop: CAWSVVGRKSNQPQHF. The CDR3 DNA reads as TGTGCCTGGAGTGTGGTTGGGAGGAAGAGCAATCAGCCCCAGCATTTT.

The table lists this clone with a few counts. The V gene is TRBV29-1, the J gene TRBJ2-4, with 10 bases aligning to TRBD1. V lost 4 bases to trimming and J lost 8 bases; unmatched junction nucleotides: 11. Germline CDR1 reads SQVTM; CDR2 reads ANQGSEA. CDR3 size: 15 residues. Here the CDR3 reads CSVVGDRGFGDIQYF. In DNA form, the CDR3 reads TGCAGCGTTGTAGGGGACAGGGGATTTGGAGACATTCAGTACTTC.

The sample holds a few counts of this clone. V is TRBV9 and J is TRBJ2-7; no firm D call. Germline V gene sequence: CDR1 SGDLS, CDR2 YYNGEE. The CDR3 is made up of 15 amino acids. Trimming stripped 3 bases from V and 2 bases from J, with 15 bases between. CDR3 coding DNA: TGTGCCAGCAGCGCCGGGTCCTACCGAACCTACGAGCAGTACTTC. This gives the protein CASSAGSYRTYEQYF.

The V and J genes are TRBV18 and TRBJ1-1; D may be TRBD1 (6 bases). Per germline, CDR1 KGHSH and CDR2 LQKENI. The CDR3 loop spans 18 amino acids. V lost 1 base, J lost 3 bases, and 21 bases lay in between. CDR3 sequence reads: CASSPLDRSMPRDTEAFF. The CDR3 nucleotides are TGTGCCAGCTCACCACTTGACAGGTCCATGCCTAGAGACACTGAAGCTTTCTTT.

The V and J genes are TRBV29-1 and TRBJ2-2; a weak D match, TRBD2 (5 bases). This CDR3 has 14 amino acids. The V gene lost 7 bases and the J gene lost 2 bases, with 14 bases spanning the gap. Germline V CDR1 and CDR2: SQVTM, ANQGSEA. CDR3 protein: CSARRGPNTGELFF. The CDR3 DNA sequence: TGCAGCGCTCGACGAGGGCCAAACACCGGGGAGCTGTTTTTT.

This chain links TRBV7-2 with TRBJ1-2; a possible D gene is TRBD1 (6 bases). The V gene's germline CDR1 is SGHTA and CDR2 FQGNSA. CDR3 length equals 14 residues. The V gene lost 5 bases and the J gene lost 4 bases, with 14 bases spanning the gap. CDR3 bases: TGTGCCAGCAGCCCCCGGACAGCAAGCTATGGCTACACCTTC. Its protein is CASSPRTASYGYTF.

The chain recombines TRBV2 with TRBJ2-2; no clear D. Germline lookup yields CDR1 SNHLY and CDR2 FYNNEI. The CDR3 consists of 13 residues. With 6 bases removed from V and 5 bases from J, the gap between germline ends came to 10 bases. CDR3: CASRIQPTGELFF. CDR3 bases: TGTGCCAGCAGGATTCAACCTACCGGGGAGCTGTTTTTT.

The chain is built from TRBV5-4 and TRBJ2-5, with D perhaps assigned TRBD1 or TRBD2 (5 bases each). The CDR3 sequence is 15 residues long. V was pared by 2 bases and J by 6 bases, with 17 bases between. CDR1 is SGHNT and CDR2 is YYREEE in the germline V gene (reference sequence). The CDR3 here is CASSFDSGVGKTQYF. The CDR3 bases are TGTGCCAGCAGCTTTGACAGCGGTGTTGGTAAGACCCAGTACTTC.

The V call is TRBV23-1, the J call TRBJ2-5; maybe TRBD2 (6 bases). TRBV23-1 is an open reading frame whose function is uncertain. The CDR3 runs 14 residues. V lost 8 bases and J 1 base, leaving 14 bases between the germline ends. The CDR3 loop is CASGEREPQETQYF. CDR3 nucleotides: TGCGCCAGCGGAGAACGGGAGCCCCAAGAGACCCAGTACTTC.

The J gene is TRBJ2-1, the V gene TRBV7-9, with a possible D match to TRBD2 (5 bases). V was shortened by 2 bases and J by 5 bases, with 10 bases between the two germline ends. Germline loops: CDR1 SEHNR, CDR2 FQNEAQ (reference sequence). This CDR3 has 14 residues. CDR3: CASSLSTGNNEQFF. The DNA for the CDR3 is TGTGCCAGCAGCTTATCTACGGGGAACAATGAGCAGTTCTTC.

The chain joins TRBV6-5 to TRBJ1-4; unclear D gene. This CDR3 is built from 14 residues. The V end was cut by 7 bases, the J end by 5 bases, with 14 bases between. The germline gives CDR1 MNHEY, CDR2 SVGAGI. CDR3: CASKDNRGNEKLFF. The CDR3 DNA sequence: TGTGCCAGCAAGGATAACAGAGGGAATGAAAAACTGTTTTTT.

The chain combines TRBV4-2 with TRBJ2-5, with TRBD1 identical over 10 bases. This CDR3 has 15 residues. V trimming: 0 bases; J trimming: 4 bases; junction bases outside the gene matches: 2. Germline values: CDR1 LGHNA, CDR2 YNFKEQ. In DNA form, the CDR3 reads TGTGCCAGCAGCCAAGACGGACAGGGGGGAGAGACCCAGTACTTC. It specifies CASSQDGQGGETQYF.

J is TRBJ2-7 and V is TRBV29-1, with a tentative D call TRBD1 (5 bases). The germline gives CDR1 SQVTM, CDR2 ANQGSEA. The V gene lost 4 bases and the J gene lost 0 bases, with 13 bases spanning the gap. The CDR3 has 14 amino acids. CDR3 DNA sequence: TGCAGCGTTGGGACACGAAAAGACTCCTACGAGCAGTACTTC. Its protein is CSVGTRKDSYEQYF.

The V call is TRBV25-1, the J call TRBJ1-4; TRBD1 matches 8 bases. CDR1 and CDR2 from the germline V gene are MGHDK and SYGVNS. V was clipped by 2 bases and J by 8 bases; unmatched bases: 13. This CDR3 comprises 17 residues. CDR3 region: CASSETGTGGSREKLFF. Here the CDR3 DNA reads TGTGCCAGCAGTGAAACCGGGACAGGAGGATCTAGGGAAAAACTGTTTTTT.

The chain links TRBV5-6 to TRBJ2-5; D gene ambiguous. This CDR3 contains 14 residues. The V gene lost 5 bases and the J gene lost 0 bases, with 11 bases spanning the gap. Germline-derived CDR1 and CDR2 are SGHDT and YYEEEE. CDR3 sequence: CASSTVQYQETQYF. For the CDR3, the DNA is TGTGCCAGCAGTACCGTCCAGTACCAAGAGACCCAGTACTTC.